This T cell receptor (beta chain) appears in the sequencing data of a study of blood T cell repertoires in COVID-19 (dated by TCRdb to 2018 to 2021). As for the study more broadly: Samples from collaborators originated in the United States, Italy and Spain and spanned both the acute and convalescent phases of COVID-19. The prospective study material was composed of cDNA or gDNA derived from T cells, B-cell-depleted T cells, or PBMCs. Subjects who had been exposed to COVID-19, were actively infected with it, or had recovered from it provided the deeply sampled blood TCRbeta repertoires that made up the dataset. A freely available public database, intended as a resource for researchers studying the immune response to SARS-CoV-2, is where the repertoires were released. Samples came from the ongoing ImmuneRACE study (first 160 participants) plus 1,254 subjects from 6 global collaborators. Nearly every sample came with metadata listing a de-identified subject ID, COVID-19 status, age in years and sex. HLA class I and class II types, where available, came from metadata supplied by the sample provider rather than from assay-based typing. The research as a whole found: How much clinical and demographic metadata was included differed by source and by participant, and the metadata was provided uncurated.

Whole blood was collected in K2EDTA tubes by collaborating institutions according to the institutions' own protocols. For TCRbeta analysis, collaborators shipped samples as frozen whole blood, isolated PBMCs, or DNA extracted from either of those sample types. The germline V gene encodes CDR1 LGHDT and CDR2 YNNKEL (reference sequence). The CDR3 sequence holds 18 residues, the cysteine and phenylalanine included. Solely the CDR3 DNA is kept, with 54 bases framed from the first base. V has 4 bases trimmed and J has 6 bases trimmed; junction bases matching no gene number 16. TCRbeta CDR3 regions were amplified from genomic DNA by means of the immunoSEQ Assay, a bias-controlled multiplex PCR. Per the source publication's procedure: The number of nucleated cells in each sample was estimated by amplification of reference gene primers within the assay. To quantify the absolute abundance of each unique TCRbeta CDR3 rearrangement, sequence reads were collapsed and filtered. Productive Simpson clonality was computed per sample as the square root of Simpson's diversity index over productive rearrangements. TCRdb limited this immuneACCESS table to in-frame rearrangements with V and J called. A share of clones is missing; checked studies link under half to unresolved V genes, and the rest is unexplained. V, J and clone size are taken as reported in that table, and D and trimming were inferred from the DNA itself. The sample table holds some 130,000 clones, of which 70% to 90% were seen once. Roughly 2.1% of the sample is taken by the ten largest.

Points on this clone: This clone's antigen is unknown. Base qualities are not at hand, and no much larger clone is one base apart.

The chain couples TRBV3-1 (or the pseudogene TRBV3-2) to TRBJ2-2, with 8 bases aligning to TRBD1. The TCR was taken from a man aged 70-80 years with active COVID-19. Input material: peripheral blood. In nucleotide form, the sequence is TGTGCCAGCAGCCCTCGTGTCGGACAGGGCCCACCCTCCGGGGAGCTGTTTTTT. Its coded protein is CASSPRVGQGPPSGELFF.